Here is one TCR beta chain with its context. Its cognate antigen has yet to be identified. Base-call qualities are not available, and no considerably larger clone is one nucleotide away. This sample is part of a study of radiotherapy plus CTLA-4 blockade in lung cancer (dated by TCRdb to the late 2010s). Describing the broader study: Objective responses were observed in 18% of enrolled patients, and disease control was achieved in 30% to 40%. General study outcomes and caveats: The strongest predictors of response, as reported, were early dynamic changes in blood T cell clones along with a rise in serum interferon-beta after radiation. TCR clones derived from tumors expanded in peripheral blood after treatment with radiotherapy and ipilimumab.

The study evaluated CTLA-4 blockade (ipilimumab) given together with focal radiation therapy in patients who had chemo-refractory metastatic non-small-cell lung cancer. Library creation used the immunoSEQ multiplex PCR assay. In its TCRdb copy, this immuneACCESS table keeps in-frame sequences only and misses some clones. Where compared with another copy, unresolved V genes explain less than half of these, and the others have no known cause. The sample table contains around 72,000 clones; only one count was recorded for around 80% of them. The top ten clonotypes cover 7.1% of the sample. This clonotype was sampled from a human donor with non-small cell lung cancer who had a complete response to radiotherapy plus ipilimumab. This sample comprised peripheral blood, obtained from a patient treated with radiotherapy plus ipilimumab.

The DNA sequence is given as TGTGCCAGCAGACATACAGGGTTCGGCTATGGCTACACCTTC. Its protein reads: CASRHTGFGYGYTF. The chain uses TRBV11-2 and TRBJ1-2; the D gene is perhaps TRBD1, on 6 matching bases. According to the germline V gene, CDR1 reads SGHAT and CDR2 reads FQNNGV. At the junction V is shortened by 6 bases and J by 4 bases, with 15 bases in between. The CDR3 holds 14 amino acids from the cysteine to the phenylalanine. The only DNA kept is the CDR3, 42 bases in frame from the first base.